The source of this T cell receptor beta chain is a study of blood T cells in healthy people across ages. Using a J-beta primer mix together with a sample-barcoded 5' primer, a second PCR was run for roughly 7 to 12 cycles. TCRdb re-analysed the 5' RACE reads in MiXCR, keeping a single row per CDR3 protein. Of approximately 900,000 distinct CDR3 sequences listed, roughly 29% are singletons. The CDR3 contains 16 residues. Germline lookup yields CDR1 LGHNA and CDR2 YNFKEQ. Comments on this clonotype: One junction end does not reproduce the germline sequence, and a read error may be involved.

These data were likewise used in another study, on T cells of mothers and their children. From that paper: Related and unrelated pairs show similar thymic shaping of TCR recombination output.

This receptor was identified in a woman aged 40 to 55 in good health. The chain recombines TRBV4-2 with TRBJ2-3; 13 bases line up with TRBD2. What was sequenced was blood. Written as DNA, the CDR3 is TGTGCCAACAGCCCTACTAGCGGGGGGGTTTCGGATACGCAGTATTTT. Protein sequence: CANSPTSGGVSDTQYF.